This T cell receptor (beta chain) was sequenced in a study of cytomegalovirus exposure and HLA in healthy donors. This PCR relied on a set of 60 Vbeta primers and 13 Jbeta primers. Sequencing was performed with immunoSEQ multiplex PCR; in TCRdb, only in-frame clones are kept and a portion is missing. The repertoire holds about 150,000 clones, with roughly 70% as singletons. The J segment lost 0 bases and the V segment lost 3 bases, leaving 11 bases of the junction unmatched. The CDR3 extends over 19 amino acids. Per the germline V gene, CDR1 is LNHDA and CDR2 is SQIVND (reference sequence). The clonotype comes from a man aged 60-69 years in good health and CMV-seronegative. The material sequenced was PBMCs. The chain combines TRBV19 with TRBJ2-1; 10 bases match TRBD2. The CDR3: CASSILAGVRLGSYNEQFF. The CDR3 nucleotides read TGTGCCAGTAGTATTCTAGCGGGAGTAAGGCTAGGCTCCTACAATGAGCAGTTCTTC.